Below are 19 T cell receptor beta chains sequenced from a single sample in a study of cytomegalovirus exposure and HLA in healthy donors. Method: immunoSEQ multiplex PCR; TCRdb's copy keeps in-frame clones and lacks some. The data hold over 200,000 clones, with 88% observed a single time. Sequenced: PBMCs. These TCRs come from a woman aged 18-35 years in good health and CMV-seronegative.

This chain links TRBV11-2 with TRBJ2-7, with 9 positions matching TRBD1. Trimming removed 3 bases from V and 1 base from J; junction bases left unmatched: 10. Germline V gives CDR1 SGHAT, CDR2 FQNNGV. The CDR3 contains 17 residues. The CDR3 bases are TGTGCCAGCAGCTTCGGACAGGGGTCCTCCACGTCCTACGAGCAGTACTTC. It yields the protein CASSFGQGSSTSYEQYF. Drawing the rest from reference TRBV11-2 and TRBJ2-7, the complete variable domain is EAGVAQSPRYKIIEKRQSVAFWCNPISGHATLYWYQQILGQGPKLLIQFQNNGVVDDSQLPKDRFSAERLKGVDSTLKIQPAKLEDSAVYLCASSFGQGSSTSYEQYFGPGTRLTVT.

J is TRBJ2-1 and V is TRBV7-6; the match to TRBD2 covers 11 bases. Trimming at V came to 3 bases and at J to 5 bases, leaving 12 bases not matched to a gene. The CDR3 loop spans 18 amino acids. CDR1 and CDR2 (germline): SGHVS, FNYEAQ. CDR3 loop: CASSLAMGLADVNNEQFF. The CDR3, as DNA: TGTGCCAGCAGCTTGGCGATGGGACTAGCGGACGTAAACAATGAGCAGTTCTTC.

The chain carries TRBV11-2 and TRBJ2-3, with D unclear. Germline V lookup: CDR1 SGHAT, CDR2 FQNNGV. Trimming removed 0 bases at V and 4 bases at J, with 8 bases between. This CDR3 is built from 14 residues. The DNA of the CDR3 is TGTGCCAGCAGCTTAGAGAGATTGGCAGATACGCAGTATTTT. Its translation is CASSLERLADTQYF.

The sample holds one count of this clone. The rearrangement uses TRBV2 and TRBJ1-2, with a weak D call TRBD1 (5 bases). Germline V gives CDR1 SNHLY, CDR2 FYNNEI. Trimming stripped 7 bases from V and 2 bases from J, with 8 bases between. CDR3 length: 12 residues. The CDR3 loop is CASNRRNYGYTF. The CDR3 bases are TGTGCCAGCAACAGGCGGAACTATGGCTACACCTTC.

The chain has TRBV13 and TRBJ2-7; D ambiguous. Germline V gives CDR1 PRHDT, CDR2 FYEKMQ (reference sequence). The CDR3 consists of 15 residues. Trimming left V 5 bases short and J 5 bases short, with 19 bases between. The chain's CDR3 is CASSPSPGGGDEQYF. The CDR3 nucleotides read TGTGCCAGCAGCCCGAGCCCGGGTGGTGGAGACGAGCAGTACTTC.

The gene calls are TRBV29-1 and TRBJ2-1; D unclear. The CDR3 is made up of 13 amino acids. V was cut by 4 bases and J by 4 bases, with 11 bases left in between. Germline assignment: CDR1 SQVTM and CDR2 ANQGSEA. The CDR3 DNA reads as TGCAGCGTTGTACCGCCTATATACAATGAGCAGTTCTTC. Translated: CSVVPPIYNEQFF.

This clone was counted a single time. The chain is built from TRBV4-2 and TRBJ2-5; 14 bases map to TRBD2. The CDR3 is made up of 17 amino acids. Germline V gene lookup returns CDR1 LGHNA and CDR2 YNFKEQ. Trimming at V came to 2 bases and at J to 3 bases, leaving 5 bases not matched to a gene. The CDR3: CASSQQTSGRDKETQYF. The CDR3 DNA follows: TGTGCCAGCAGCCAACAGACTAGCGGGAGGGATAAAGAGACCCAGTACTTC.

This chain links TRBV9 with TRBJ2-5; possibly TRBD2 for D (5 bases). Trimming took off 4 bases at V and 3 bases at J, with 19 bases between the two ends. Germline loops: CDR1 SGDLS, CDR2 YYNGEE. The CDR3 contains 16 residues. The CDR3 protein is CASSRSLRVGEETQYF. The CDR3 DNA reads TGTGCCAGCAGCCGATCCCTGAGGGTCGGGGAAGAGACCCAGTACTTC.

The V call is TRBV7-2, the J call TRBJ2-7; D is perhaps TRBD1 (6 bases). Germline CDR1 SGHTA, CDR2 FQGNSA. The CDR3 runs to 15 residues. V lost 5 bases and J 4 bases, leaving 18 bases between the germline ends. CDR3 in amino acids: CASSSPARGSYEQYF. As DNA, the CDR3 is TGTGCCAGCAGCAGCCCGGCCAGGGGATCGTACGAGCAGTACTTC.

The chain has TRBV9 and TRBJ2-6; 7 bases map to TRBD1. The V gene end was trimmed by 3 bases and the J gene end by 4 bases; junction bases not matched to a gene: 7. The CDR3 spans 16 residues. CDR1 SGDLS and CDR2 YYNGEE come from the germline V gene. CDR3 sequence (DNA): TGTGCCAGCAGCGGAAACGACAGGGCCGGGGCCAACGTCCTGACTTTC. This gives the protein CASSGNDRAGANVLTF.

The rearrangement joins TRBV28 to TRBJ2-5; 10 bases match TRBD2. The germline V gene encodes CDR1 MDHEN and CDR2 SYDVKM. Trimming took 7 bases from V and 3 from J; bases not matched to a gene: 8. The CDR3 contains 15 residues. CDR3 in amino acids: CASTVFGTSEETQYF. The CDR3 coding sequence is TGTGCCAGCACAGTCTTCGGGACTAGCGAAGAGACCCAGTACTTC.

V gene TRBV7-9 combines with J gene TRBJ2-7; TRBD2 matches at 15 bases. The CDR3 totals 17 residues. CDR1 and CDR2 from the germline V gene are SEHNR and FQNEAQ (reference sequence). J was trimmed by 3 bases and V by 5 bases; bases with no gene match: 8. CDR3 in DNA: TGTGCCAGCAGCGCAGGACTAGCGGGAGGGCTGGACTACGAGCAGTACTTC. It codes for CASSAGLAGGLDYEQYF.

The chain is built from TRBV28 and TRBJ2-7; 11 bases fit TRBD2. CDR3 length equals 15 residues. V lost 10 bases and J lost 4; bases outside the gene matches: 12. Germline lookup yields CDR1 MDHEN and CDR2 SYDVKM. CDR3 residues: CATLLAGDFIYEQYF. CDR3 DNA: TGTGCCACCTTACTAGCGGGAGATTTTATATACGAGCAGTACTTC.

The gene calls are TRBV4-1 and TRBJ1-2, with TRBD1 matching over 11 bases. V shed 1 base and J 7 bases; nucleotides not matched to a gene: 8. Per germline, CDR1 MGHRA and CDR2 YSYEKL. The CDR3 spans 16 residues. CDR3 in DNA: TGCGCCAGCAGCCAAGGTGGGACAGGGGGAGAGTTTGGCTACACCTTC. Translated, it gives CASSQGGTGGEFGYTF.

The V call is TRBV28, the J call TRBJ2-1, with TRBD2 identical over 7 bases. With V trimmed by 3 bases and J by 4 bases, 6 bases remained unmatched. This CDR3 has 15 amino acids. Germline V lookup: CDR1 MDHEN, CDR2 SYDVKM. The CDR3 loop is CASSFSGVGYNEQFF. Here the CDR3 DNA reads TGTGCCAGCAGTTTCAGCGGGGTTGGGTACAATGAGCAGTTCTTC. Looking up the rest from reference TRBV28 and TRBJ2-1 gives the full variable domain: DVKVTQSSRYLVKRTGEKVFLECVQDMDHENMFWYRQDPGLGLRLIYFSYDVKMKEKGDIPEGYSVSREKKERFSLILESASTNQTSMYLCASSFSGVGYNEQFFGPGTRLTVL.

The chain has TRBV19 and TRBJ2-3; maybe TRBD2 (6 bases). Germline V gene lookup returns CDR1 LNHDA and CDR2 SQIVND (reference sequence). Trimming cost V 9 bases and J 2 bases, with 12 bases left between them. The CDR3 extends over 13 amino acids. Here the CDR3 DNA reads TGTGCCAGCAGGGACTTGAACACAGATACGCAGTATTTT. Encoded protein: CASRDLNTDTQYF.

The rearrangement links TRBV7-3 to TRBJ1-5; 7 nucleotides agree with TRBD1. The CDR3 extends over 17 amino acids. Germline V gives CDR1 SGHTA, CDR2 FQGTGA. Trimming cost V 0 bases and J 2 bases; bases outside gene matches: 7. The CDR3 is CASSLTGTGDGNQPQHF. The CDR3 bases are TGTGCCAGCAGCTTAACGGGAACAGGGGATGGCAATCAGCCCCAGCATTTT. The variable domain in full, completed from reference TRBV7-3 and TRBJ1-5, reads GAGVSQTPSNKVTEKGKYVELRCDPISGHTALYWYRQSLGQGPEFLIYFQGTGAADDSGLPNDRFFAVRPEGSVSTLKIQRTERGDSAVYLCASSLTGTGDGNQPQHFGDGTRLSIL.

The rearrangement joins TRBV5-1 to TRBJ2-1; 8 nucleotides agree with TRBD1. Germline lookup yields CDR1 SGHRS and CDR2 YFSETQ. CDR3 size: 15 residues. The V gene end was trimmed by 4 bases and the J gene end by 6 bases; junction bases not matched to a gene: 9. CDR3 loop: CASSPLGQGPNEQFF. CDR3 in DNA: TGCGCCAGCAGCCCCCTTGGACAGGGTCCCAATGAGCAGTTCTTC.

The chain recombines TRBV6-6 with TRBJ2-7; 10 positions agree with TRBD1. Germline CDR1 reads MNHNY; CDR2 reads SVGAGI (reference sequence). The length of the CDR3 is 13 residues. V shed 4 bases and J 3 bases; nucleotides not matched to a gene: 0. The CDR3 region is CASSWTGGYEQYF. CDR3 sequence (DNA): TGTGCCAGCAGTTGGACAGGGGGCTACGAGCAGTACTTC.